This is a list of T cell receptor beta chains from one sample in a study of blood T cells in healthy people across ages. Each CDR3 protein is one row after TCRdb ran MiXCR on the 5' RACE reads. Seen here are some 1.7 million distinct CDR3 sequences, roughly 27% observed once, and the top ten hold over 7%. The sample consisted of blood. Receptors originate from a woman in her 30s in good health. CDR3s include the opening cysteine and the closing phenylalanine or tryptophan. The D gene is left open where the match is weak. The size entry is marked missing in some rows and otherwise reads once, few, many or a size class.

abundance: -
v_gene: TRBV20-1
d_gene: -
j_gene: TRBJ1-2
CDR3aa: CSGTYVERVYGYTF
CDR3nt: TGCAGTGGGACGTACGTAGAGCGGGTCTATGGCTACACCTTC

abundance: -
v_gene: TRBV5-1
d_gene: -
j_gene: TRBJ2-5
CDR3aa: CAGSHGLSQETQYF
CDR3nt: TGCGCCGGCAGCCATGGACTAAGCCAAGAGACCCAGTACTTC

abundance: -
v_gene: TRBV15
d_gene: TRBD1
j_gene: TRBJ2-7
CDR3aa: CATSGAGTGSSYEQYF
CDR3nt: TGTGCCACCAGCGGGGCCGGGACAGGAAGCTCCTACGAGCAGTACTTC

abundance: few
v_gene: TRBV7-2
d_gene: -
j_gene: TRBJ2-6
CDR3aa: CASSLEGFPGANVLTF
CDR3nt: TGTGCCAGCAGCTTAGAAGGGTTCCCTGGGGCCAACGTCCTGACTTTC

abundance: -
v_gene: TRBV12-3/TRBV12-4
d_gene: -
j_gene: TRBJ2-1
CDR3aa: CASSYGRVRGYEQFF
CDR3nt: TGTGCCAGCAGTTACGGCCGGGTTCGGGGGTATGAGCAGTTCTTC

abundance: -
v_gene: TRBV20-1
d_gene: TRBD2
j_gene: TRBJ2-2
CDR3aa: CSAETSGRTPGELFF
CDR3nt: TGCAGTGCTGAGACTAGCGGGAGGACGCCCGGGGAGCTGTTTTTT

abundance: -
v_gene: TRBV24-1
d_gene: -
j_gene: TRBJ2-7
CDR3aa: CATSDSGTASDEQYF
CDR3nt: TGTGCCACCAGTGACAGCGGGACAGCTTCGGACGAGCAGTACTTC

abundance: few
v_gene: TRBV12-3/TRBV12-4
d_gene: -
j_gene: TRBJ2-1
CDR3aa: CASSLGAGEGEQFF
CDR3nt: TGTGCCAGCAGTTTGGGGGCGGGAGAAGGGGAGCAGTTCTTC

abundance: few
v_gene: TRBV20-1
d_gene: -
j_gene: TRBJ2-5
CDR3aa: CSARGATGIGETQYF
CDR3nt: TGCAGTGCTAGAGGGGCGACGGGGATAGGGGAGACCCAGTACTTC

abundance: -
v_gene: TRBV20-1
d_gene: TRBD2
j_gene: TRBJ2-7
CDR3aa: CSAQLAGVPYEQYF
CDR3nt: TGCAGTGCCCAACTAGCGGGGGTGCCCTACGAGCAGTACTTC

abundance: many
v_gene: TRBV12-3/TRBV12-4
d_gene: -
j_gene: TRBJ2-1
CDR3aa: CASSRGDNEQFF
CDR3nt: TGTGCCAGCAGTCGCGGGGACAATGAGCAGTTCTTC

abundance: -
v_gene: TRBV7-8
d_gene: TRBD2
j_gene: TRBJ2-1
CDR3aa: CASSSRAGTSVNEQFF
CDR3nt: TGTGCCAGCAGCTCCAGAGCAGGGACTAGCGTCAATGAGCAGTTCTTC

abundance: -
v_gene: TRBV11-2
d_gene: -
j_gene: TRBJ1-3
CDR3aa: CASSLQASQYGNTIYF
CDR3nt: TGTGCCAGCAGCTTACAGGCCAGTCAGTATGGAAACACCATATATTTT

abundance: -
v_gene: TRBV18
d_gene: -
j_gene: TRBJ1-6
CDR3aa: CASSPLDLNSPLHF
CDR3nt: TGTGCCAGCTCACCCTTAGACCTTAATTCACCCCTCCACTTT

abundance: few
v_gene: TRBV5-6
d_gene: -
j_gene: TRBJ1-1
CDR3aa: CASSLRGTRTEAFF
CDR3nt: TGTGCCAGCAGCTTGAGAGGGACTAGGACTGAAGCTTTCTTT

abundance: few
v_gene: TRBV11-2
d_gene: -
j_gene: TRBJ2-7
CDR3aa: CASSLGGQEYEQYF
CDR3nt: TGTGCCAGCAGCCTCGGCGGGCAGGAGTACGAGCAGTACTTC

abundance: -
v_gene: TRBV7-2
d_gene: -
j_gene: TRBJ2-1
CDR3aa: CASSLGREVNEQFF
CDR3nt: TGTGCCAGCAGCTTAGGCCGAGAGGTAAATGAGCAGTTCTTC

abundance: -
v_gene: TRBV20-1
d_gene: -
j_gene: TRBJ1-5
CDR3aa: CSARGAVNQPQHF
CDR3nt: TGCAGTGCTAGAGGAGCAGTAAATCAGCCCCAGCATTTT

abundance: once
v_gene: TRBV27
d_gene: -
j_gene: TRBJ2-7
CDR3aa: CTSSLRAPWGSYEQYF
CDR3nt: TGTACCAGCAGTTTAAGGGCGCCCTGGGGCTCCTACGAGCAGTACTTC

abundance: few
v_gene: TRBV5-6
d_gene: TRBD1
j_gene: TRBJ2-2
CDR3aa: CASSPGQVNTGELFF
CDR3nt: TGTGCCAGCAGCCCGGGACAGGTGAACACCGGGGAGCTGTTTTTT

abundance: -
v_gene: TRBV7-2
d_gene: TRBD2
j_gene: TRBJ2-5
CDR3aa: CASSLGRLAGAQETQYF
CDR3nt: TGTGCCAGCAGCTTAGGGAGGCTAGCGGGGGCGCAAGAGACCCAGTACTTC

abundance: -
v_gene: TRBV12-3/TRBV12-4
d_gene: -
j_gene: TRBJ2-2
CDR3aa: CASSWPDANTGELFF
CDR3nt: TGTGCCAGCAGTTGGCCGGACGCGAACACCGGGGAGCTGTTTTTT

abundance: many
v_gene: TRBV4-1
d_gene: TRBD2
j_gene: TRBJ2-1
CDR3aa: CASSLRTSGGAYNEQFF
CDR3nt: TGCGCCAGCAGCCTAAGGACTAGCGGGGGGGCCTACAATGAGCAGTTCTTC